A selection of T cell receptor beta chains follows, all from one sample in a study of T cell responses to AZD1222 COVID-19 vaccine. The assay was immunoSEQ multiplex PCR, and TCRdb's table has in-frame clones only and misses some. The sample holds around 110,000 clones, about 90% seen once. The sample consisted of peripheral blood, taken 28 days after the second AZD1222 dose. Receptors were obtained from an adult who received the AZD1222 COVID-19 vaccine. The CDR3 runs from the conserved cysteine through the conserved F or W. A D gene is named only where the DNA matches it firmly. The size field is filled for only some rows; it gives once, few, many or a size class.

DNA: TGTGCTAGCAGCTTAGCGGGTGGAGAGCAGTACTTC
CDR3: CASSLAGGEQYF
V: TRBV7-7
size: .
J: TRBJ2-7
D: TRBD2

DNA: TGTGCCGCCGGCCTAGGGAACGGGCAGTACTTC
CDR3: CAAGLGNGQYF
V: TRBV30
size: medium-sized
J: TRBJ2-7
D: .

DNA: TGTGCCAGCAGCCCGGACCTCGAGCAGTACTTC
CDR3: CASSPDLEQYF
V: TRBV5-8
size: .
J: TRBJ2-7
D: .

DNA: TGTGCCATCAGTGATGCCGGGACGCCTGGAAACACCATATATTTT
CDR3: CAISDAGTPGNTIYF
V: TRBV10-3
size: .
J: TRBJ1-3
D: .

DNA: TGCGCCAGCAGCTTGTCGGGGGGGTACAATGAGCAGTTCTTC
CDR3: CASSLSGGYNEQFF
V: TRBV5-1
size: .
J: TRBJ2-1
D: TRBD2

DNA: TGTGCCAGCAGTGTTGGGACAGGGCTCTACGAGCAGTACTTC
CDR3: CASSVGTGLYEQYF
V: TRBV2
size: .
J: TRBJ2-7
D: TRBD1

DNA: TGTGCCAGCAGCTTACCCGATGGGGCTAACGGCTACACCTTC
CDR3: CASSLPDGANGYTF
V: TRBV7-2
size: .
J: TRBJ1-2
D: .

DNA: TGTGCCAGTAGTAGCCCGGGACAGAACTATGGCTACACCTTC
CDR3: CASSSPGQNYGYTF
V: TRBV19
size: .
J: TRBJ1-2
D: TRBD1

DNA: TGTGCTAGTGGTTTGGCGGGGGGTGTTATCGGAAACACCATATATTTT
CDR3: CASGLAGGVIGNTIYF
V: TRBV12-5
size: .
J: TRBJ1-3
D: .

DNA: TGTGCCAGCCTACTAGAGACCCAGTACTTC
CDR3: CASLLETQYF
V: TRBV6-5
size: .
J: TRBJ2-5
D: .

DNA: TGTGCCAGCAGCTTGGTAGGCCGGGACCTCCGGGGTGGCTACACCTTC
CDR3: CASSLVGRDLRGGYTF
V: TRBV5-6
size: .
J: TRBJ1-2
D: .

DNA: TGTGCCAGTACCGGAGTTTATAATGAAAAACTGTTTTTT
CDR3: CASTGVYNEKLFF
V: TRBV19
size: .
J: TRBJ1-4
D: .

DNA: TGTGCCAGCAGCCCGCTGACAGGGGGCGGCGAGCAGTACTTC
CDR3: CASSPLTGGGEQYF
V: TRBV16
size: .
J: TRBJ2-7
D: TRBD1

DNA: TGTGCCAGCAGTCATAACCAGGCTAACTATGGCTACACCTTC
CDR3: CASSHNQANYGYTF
V: TRBV7-9
size: .
J: TRBJ1-2
D: .

DNA: TGTGCCAGCAGCCAAGATCAGGGTAGCGGGGGTAATGAGCAGTTCTTC
CDR3: CASSQDQGSGGNEQFF
V: TRBV4-2
size: .
J: TRBJ2-1
D: TRBD2

DNA: TGTGCCAGCAGTTTGGGTAGCCAAGAGACCCAGTACTTC
CDR3: CASSLGSQETQYF
V: TRBV12-3/TRBV12-4
size: .
J: TRBJ2-5
D: .

DNA: TGTGCCGGCAGCTACGAACGACAGGGGGCTAATGGTATGAACACTGAAGCTTTCTTT
CDR3: CAGSYERQGANGMNTEAFF
V: TRBV2
size: .
J: TRBJ1-1
D: TRBD1

DNA: TGTGCCAGCAGCCCGGACAGGGAGGCGCCCCAGCATTTT
CDR3: CASSPDREAPQHF
V: TRBV7-2
size: .
J: TRBJ1-5
D: TRBD1

DNA: TGTGCCAGCAGCCCCTTGGGACGGGCAGACTATGGCTACACCTTC
CDR3: CASSPLGRADYGYTF
V: TRBV7-2
size: .
J: TRBJ1-2
D: .

DNA: TGTGCCAGCAGGGGACTAGCGGGGACTCTAGAAGAGACCCAGTACTTC
CDR3: CASRGLAGTLEETQYF
V: TRBV9
size: .
J: TRBJ2-5
D: TRBD2

DNA: TGCGCCAGCAGCCAAGCCGGGAGTGGGGCCGGGGAGCTGTTTTTT
CDR3: CASSQAGSGAGELFF
V: TRBV4-3
size: .
J: TRBJ2-2
D: .

DNA: TGTGCCAGCAGCGTAAGCCTCGGAAAGACAGATACGCAGTATTTT
CDR3: CASSVSLGKTDTQYF
V: TRBV9
size: once
J: TRBJ2-3
D: .

DNA: TGTGCCACCAGTGATAGGACAGGACCCTACAATGAGCAGTTCTTC
CDR3: CATSDRTGPYNEQFF
V: TRBV24-1
size: .
J: TRBJ2-1
D: TRBD1

DNA: TGCGCCAGCAGCCCTCTAACAGGGAGCATGAACACTGAAGCTTTCTTT
CDR3: CASSPLTGSMNTEAFF
V: TRBV5-1
size: once
J: TRBJ1-1
D: .

DNA: TGTGCCAGCAGCTTGGGTGGAGGGCAAGAGAGAAACTATGGCTACACCTTC
CDR3: CASSLGGGQERNYGYTF
V: TRBV5-5
size: .
J: TRBJ1-2
D: .

DNA: TGTGCCAGTAGTCCCCGGGAAGGGGGTGAAAAACTGTTTTTT
CDR3: CASSPREGGEKLFF
V: TRBV19
size: .
J: TRBJ1-4
D: .

DNA: TGTGCCAGCAGCTTTACCGGGACCACCGGGGAGCTGTTTTTT
CDR3: CASSFTGTTGELFF
V: TRBV7-3
size: .
J: TRBJ2-2
D: .

DNA: TGTGCCAGCAGCTTTGCCGGACCGAGGGATCAGCCCCAGCATTTT
CDR3: CASSFAGPRDQPQHF
V: TRBV7-9
size: .
J: TRBJ1-5
D: .

DNA: TGCGCCAGCAAGGGGGAAGAGACCCAGTACTTC
CDR3: CASKGEETQYF
V: TRBV5-1
size: .
J: TRBJ2-5
D: .

DNA: TGTGCCAGCAGTGCGTTAACTTCAGATACGCAGTATTTT
CDR3: CASSALTSDTQYF
V: TRBV2
size: .
J: TRBJ2-3
D: .

DNA: TGTGCCAGCCAGCCGGGGACAGGGAGTAAATACTTC
CDR3: CASQPGTGSKYF
V: TRBV6-5
size: .
J: TRBJ2-7
D: TRBD1

DNA: TGTGCCAGCAGTGCATCCGGGACTACCCTATACGAGCAGTACTTC
CDR3: CASSASGTTLYEQYF
V: TRBV2
size: .
J: TRBJ2-7
D: TRBD2

DNA: TGTGCCAGCAGCCCGACCGGTAATGAAAAACTGTTTTTT
CDR3: CASSPTGNEKLFF
V: TRBV7-2
size: .
J: TRBJ1-4
D: .

DNA: TGTGCCAGCAGCCAAGACAGAGAACTTGGAAACACCATATATTTT
CDR3: CASSQDRELGNTIYF
V: TRBV4-2
size: .
J: TRBJ1-3
D: .

DNA: TGTGCCAGCAGCCTTAGGGGGGGTGAGCAGTTCTTC
CDR3: CASSLRGGEQFF
V: TRBV6-5
size: .
J: TRBJ2-1
D: .

DNA: TGTGCCAGCAGGACCTGGAGCAGAGGGGACGAGCAGTACTTC
CDR3: CASRTWSRGDEQYF
V: TRBV27
size: .
J: TRBJ2-7
D: .

DNA: TGTGCCAGTAGTATAAGCGGGGGTACCTACGAGCAGTACTTC
CDR3: CASSISGGTYEQYF
V: TRBV19
size: .
J: TRBJ2-7
D: TRBD2

DNA: TGTGCCAGCAGCGAGAGGGGACAGGGGGAGGGCGAGCAGTACTTC
CDR3: CASSERGQGEGEQYF
V: TRBV9
size: .
J: TRBJ2-7
D: TRBD1

DNA: TGTGCCAGCAGCCAGGGGACAGCCGGCAATCAGCCCCAGCATTTT
CDR3: CASSQGTAGNQPQHF
V: TRBV3-1/TRBV3-2
size: .
J: TRBJ1-5
D: TRBD1

DNA: TGTGCCAGCAGCAAGGGAGGGCAGTCTAGCGGGGGGGCCCGGCTCGCTCGGGGCGAGCAGTACTTC
CDR3: CASSKGGQSSGGARLARGEQYF
V: TRBV21-1
size: .
J: TRBJ2-7
D: .

DNA: TGTGCCAGTAGTATAGGGGGCATCTTGACAGATACGCAGTATTTT
CDR3: CASSIGGILTDTQYF
V: TRBV19
size: .
J: TRBJ2-3
D: .

DNA: TGTGCCAGCAGTACGCTCGGACACCTCAACTATGGCTACACCTTC
CDR3: CASSTLGHLNYGYTF
V: TRBV27
size: once
J: TRBJ1-2
D: .

DNA: TGTGCCAGCAGCCCGACAGGGGGGGAAAAACTGTTTTTT
CDR3: CASSPTGGEKLFF
V: TRBV7-9
size: .
J: TRBJ1-4
D: TRBD1

DNA: TGTGCCAGCAGCATCAGCGGGGGGGCCGGGTCCCAAGAGACCCAGTACTTC
CDR3: CASSISGGAGSQETQYF
V: TRBV9
size: once
J: TRBJ2-5
D: TRBD2